A single sample gave rise to the 29 T cell receptor beta chains below, sequenced in a study of blood T cell repertoires in COVID-19. Data came from immunoSEQ multiplex PCR; TCRdb stores just in-frame clones and leaves some out. This sample carries about 430,000 clones, around nine tenths of them seen once, and the ten largest clones take roughly 1.4%. Sequencing was performed on PBMCs or T cells enriched from blood (not recorded which). These receptors all come from a woman between 18 and 29 years old who had been exposed to COVID-19.

The rearrangement links TRBV5-4 to TRBJ2-3, with D possibly matching TRBD2 (6 bases). V lost 3 bases and J 3 bases, leaving 14 bases between the germline ends. This CDR3 has 15 amino acids. Per the germline V gene, CDR1 is SGHNT and CDR2 is YYREEE (reference sequence). For the CDR3, the DNA is TGTGCCAGCAGCTATCAGCGGGTATCGACAGATACGCAGTATTTT. Protein sequence: CASSYQRVSTDTQYF.

V and J are TRBV5-6 and TRBJ1-2; 9 positions match TRBD1. Losses at the gene ends were 5 bases for V and 7 bases for J; bases not matched to a gene: 6. CDR3 size: 13 residues. Per the germline V gene, CDR1 is SGHDT and CDR2 is YYEEEE. Here the CDR3 reads CASSLQGAGGYTF. As DNA, the CDR3 is TGTGCCAGCAGTTTACAGGGGGCGGGTGGCTACACCTTC.

This clone was found once. The gene calls are TRBV11-3 and TRBJ2-7, with unresolved D. Trimming left V 1 base short and J 6 bases short, with 10 bases between. This CDR3 has 13 amino acids. The germline CDR1 and CDR2 sequences are SGHNT and YENEEA. CDR3 in DNA: TGTGCCAGCAGCTTAGTTTCAGTCGCCGAGCAGTACTTC. It yields the protein CASSLVSVAEQYF.

This clone appeared a single time. The V call is TRBV6-5, the J call TRBJ1-1; D unclear. The CDR3 has 12 residues. The V gene lost 5 bases and the J gene lost 0 bases, with 4 bases spanning the gap. Germline CDR1 MNHEY, CDR2 SVGAGI. Here the CDR3 reads CASSRLNTEAFF. In nucleotides, the CDR3 is TGTGCCAGCAGTCGGTTGAACACTGAAGCTTTCTTT.

By share, this clone ranks as medium-sized. DNA of the CDR3: TGTGCCAGCAGCTCCAGTGACTCCTACGAGCAGTACTTC. Amino acids: CASSSSDSYEQYF. V gene TRBV11-2 combines with J gene TRBJ2-7; D gene ambiguous. The CDR3 has 13 residues. CDR1 and CDR2 from the germline V gene are SGHAT and FQNNGV. Trimming took off 4 bases at V and 0 bases at J, with 7 bases between the two ends.

The CDR3 sequence is CASTPWTGNTEAFF. CDR3 coding DNA: TGTGCCAGCACTCCGTGGACAGGGAACACTGAAGCTTTCTTT. V gene TRBV21-1 combines with J gene TRBJ1-1; the table's TRBD1 call for D was not verified on the DNA. TRBV21-1 is a known pseudogene. The CDR3 length is 14 residues.

The chain has TRBV7-6 and TRBJ1-6; TRBD1 might be the D (6 bases). Per germline, CDR1 SGHVS and CDR2 FNYEAQ. V was trimmed by 5 bases and J by 14 bases, leaving 10 bases between them. CDR3 length: 11 amino acids. The CDR3 spells CASSEGGALHF. CDR3 bases: TGTGCCAGCAGCGAGGGGGGGGCCCTCCACTTT.

This chain connects TRBV7-9 to TRBJ2-7; 7 bases match TRBD1. This CDR3 contains 15 residues. Per the germline V gene, CDR1 is SEHNR and CDR2 is FQNEAQ (reference sequence). With V trimmed by 4 bases and J by 3 bases, 9 bases remained unmatched. CDR3 coding DNA: TGTGCCAGCAGCTCGCGACAGGGCGAAATCTACGAGCAGTACTTC. This codes for CASSSRQGEIYEQYF.

The CDR3 here is CATSRDGKRQETQYF. DNA for the CDR3: TGTGCCACCAGCAGAGACGGAAAGCGGCAAGAGACCCAGTACTTC. The chain recombines TRBV15 with TRBJ2-5, with a weak D call TRBD2 (5 bases). Between the trimmed V and J ends, which lost 0 bases and 2 bases, there was a span of 10 bases. The CDR3 sequence is 15 residues long. Germline lookup yields CDR1 LNHNV and CDR2 YYDKDF (reference sequence).

The rearrangement uses TRBV6-5 and TRBJ2-7; 9 bases align to TRBD1. Germline CDR1 is MNHEY and CDR2 is SVGAGI. V shed 6 bases, J shed 4 bases, and the junction held 10 bases outside the gene matches. CDR3 length: 15 residues. The CDR3: CASSRGQGIFYEQYF. CDR3 sequence (DNA): TGTGCCAGCAGCCGGGGACAGGGCATTTTTTACGAGCAGTACTTC.

The rearrangement links TRBV6-2 or TRBV6-3 to TRBJ2-1, with 8 bases identical to TRBD2. The CDR3 runs 16 residues. Germline V gene data show CDR1 as MNHEY and CDR2 as SVGEGT. Losses at the gene ends were 4 bases for V and 3 bases for J; bases not matched to a gene: 8. The DNA of the CDR3 is TGTGCCAGCAGTTTTTCGGGACTAGACTTCTACAATGAGCAGTTCTTC. Translation: CASSFSGLDFYNEQFF.

The chain carries TRBV27 and TRBJ1-6; 7 bases are shared with TRBD1. This CDR3 has 16 residues. After removal of 4 bases from V and 6 bases from J, the junction contained 9 bases not matched to a gene. Germline values: CDR1 MNHEY, CDR2 SMNVEV (reference sequence). This chain's CDR3 is CASSSTRQGGNSPLHF. The DNA for the CDR3 is TGTGCCAGCAGTTCAACCCGACAGGGTGGTAATTCACCCCTCCACTTT.

This sequence joins TRBV10-3 and TRBJ2-7; 10 nucleotides agree with TRBD1. Germline lookup yields CDR1 ENHRY and CDR2 SYGVKD. The trim removed 3 bases at V and 4 bases at J, leaving 6 bases unmatched. The CDR3 is 15 amino acids. The CDR3 nucleotides are TGTGCCATCAGTGACGCCGGGACAGGGGCTTACGAGCAGTACTTC. This sequence encodes CAISDAGTGAYEQYF.

The chain has TRBV7-9 and TRBJ2-7, with 9 bases that match TRBD2. The trim removed 1 base at V and 3 bases at J, leaving 10 bases unmatched. The CDR3 is 17 residues long. Germline assignment: CDR1 SEHNR and CDR2 FQNEAQ (reference sequence). This CDR3 reads CASSLVLAGPMVYEQYF. The CDR3 DNA follows: TGTGCCAGCAGCTTAGTACTAGCGGGCCCTATGGTCTACGAGCAGTACTTC.

This clone showed up just a few times. The chain combines TRBV4-1 with TRBJ1-1, with D hard to call. The germline gives CDR1 MGHRA, CDR2 YSYEKL. The ends were cut back, 4 bases at V and 6 bases at J, with 12 bases in the middle. The CDR3 consists of 13 residues. The CDR3 DNA sequence: TGCGCCAGCAGCCCATCCTTGAGCGCTGAAGCTTTCTTT. Translation: CASSPSLSAEAFF.

This rearrangement joins TRBV5-4 to TRBJ2-7; TRBD1 matches 8 bases. Germline V gives CDR1 SGHNT, CDR2 YYREEE (reference sequence). Germline trimming cut 4 bases from V and 2 bases from J; bases unmatched to any gene: 5. This CDR3 is built from 14 residues. The CDR3 DNA reads as TGTGCCAGCAGCAAAGACAGGGGACCCTACGAGCAGTACTTC. Translating it yields CASSKDRGPYEQYF.

The chain recombines TRBV19 with TRBJ1-4; tentative D call: TRBD1 (5 bases). Germline V gene data show CDR1 as LNHDA and CDR2 as SQIVND (reference sequence). The CDR3 sequence is 14 residues long. V was clipped by 5 bases and J by 8 bases, with 15 bases between them. In DNA form, the CDR3 reads TGTGCCAGTAGTGCCTACAGGTCCGAAGAAAAACTGTTTTTT. It codes for CASSAYRSEEKLFF.

The chain couples TRBV7-2 to TRBJ2-5; D call uncertain. The CDR3 consists of 14 residues. The V and J ends lost 5 bases and 6 bases respectively, with 16 bases between them. The germline CDR1 and CDR2 sequences are SGHTA and FQGNSA. The CDR3 sequence: CASSGFGSDKTQYF. The CDR3 DNA reads as TGTGCCAGCAGCGGCTTTGGGTCTGACAAGACCCAGTACTTC.

This rearrangement joins TRBV20-1 to TRBJ1-1; maybe TRBD1 (5 bases). This CDR3 has 16 amino acids. Trimming removed 3 bases at V and 6 bases at J, with 23 bases between. The germline gives CDR1 DFQATT, CDR2 SNEGSKA (reference sequence). CDR3: CSASVPPLGRVSEAFF. As DNA, the CDR3 is TGCAGTGCTAGTGTCCCCCCTTTGGGCAGGGTCTCTGAAGCTTTCTTT.

This clone was seen more than once but under ten times. This rearrangement joins TRBV27 to TRBJ2-1; D is possibly TRBD1 (6 bases). Germline V gives CDR1 MNHEY, CDR2 SMNVEV (reference sequence). The CDR3 sequence is 14 residues long. V was pared by 3 bases and J by 2 bases, with 8 bases between. In nucleotides, the CDR3 is TGTGCCAGCAGTTTCCCAGGGGCCTACAATGAGCAGTTCTTC. It is translated as CASSFPGAYNEQFF.

This chain links TRBV11-2 with TRBJ2-5, with a tentative D call TRBD1 (5 bases). This CDR3 spans 15 amino acids. The V end lost 3 bases, the J end lost 2 bases, and 13 bases lay between the germline ends. The germline CDR1 and CDR2 sequences are SGHAT and FQNNGV. CDR3: CASSLGVRGQETQYF. CDR3 coding DNA: TGTGCCAGCAGCTTGGGCGTTAGGGGACAAGAGACCCAGTACTTC.

The rearrangement joins TRBV9 to TRBJ2-5, with 7 bases matching TRBD2. Germline assignment: CDR1 SGDLS and CDR2 YYNGEE. Trimming cost V 1 base and J 2 bases; bases outside gene matches: 5. The CDR3 runs to 15 residues. Here the CDR3 reads CASSVSLAVQETQYF. CDR3 sequence (DNA): TGTGCCAGCAGCGTAAGTCTAGCGGTTCAAGAGACCCAGTACTTC. Full variable domain (remainder filled in from reference TRBV9 and TRBJ2-5): DSGVTQTPKHLITATGQRVTLRCSPRSGDLSVYWYQQSLDQGLQFLIQYYNGEERAKGNILERFSAQQFPDLHSELNLSSLELGDSALYFCASSVSLAVQETQYFGPGTRLLVL.

The chain is built from TRBV18 and TRBJ2-5; D may be TRBD2 (5 bases). This CDR3 spans 12 amino acids. Germline values: CDR1 KGHSH, CDR2 LQKENI. V lost 4 bases, J lost 5 bases, and 8 bases lay in between. The CDR3 here is CASSQGDETQYF. DNA of the CDR3: TGTGCCAGCTCACAGGGAGACGAGACCCAGTACTTC.

J is TRBJ1-1 and V is TRBV19; D is unclear. Looked up from germline, CDR1 is LNHDA and CDR2 is SQIVND (reference sequence). V dropped 5 bases and J dropped 8 bases, with 6 bases sitting between them. There are 10 residues in the CDR3. DNA of the CDR3: TGTGCCAGTAGTGATAGAGAAGCTTTCTTT. Its protein product is CASSDREAFF.

The chain uses TRBV6-5 and TRBJ1-5, with a weak D call TRBD1 (6 bases). The germline V gene has CDR1 MNHEY and CDR2 SVGAGI. The CDR3 is 13 amino acids. Deletions cut 7 bases from V and 4 bases from J, with 11 bases between. In DNA, the CDR3 is TGTGCCAGCACCGGGACACCAAATCAGCCCCAGCATTTT. Amino acid sequence: CASTGTPNQPQHF.

This chain links TRBV28 with TRBJ2-2; D is perhaps TRBD2 (6 bases). V lost 10 bases and J 7 bases, leaving 16 bases between the germline ends. This CDR3 has 13 residues. Germline V gene lookup returns CDR1 MDHEN and CDR2 SYDVKM. CDR3 in DNA: TGTGCCACCTCGGAGGGTTCAGGCGGGGAGCTGTTTTTT. As protein: CATSEGSGGELFF.

About this clone itself: An end of the junction does not agree with germline; a read error may underlie this. The gene calls are TRBV28 and TRBJ2-2, with 8 positions matching TRBD2. This CDR3 region has 15 residues. Germline V gene data show CDR1 as MDHEN and CDR2 as SYDVKM. The CDR3 loop reads CASTLPGLGTGELFF. The CDR3 nucleotides read TGTGCCAGCACTTTACCGGGACTAGGCACCGGGGAGCTGTTTTTT.

This chain joins TRBV3-1 (or the pseudogene TRBV3-2) and TRBJ1-4; 7 bases fit TRBD1. CDR1 and CDR2 from the germline V gene are LGHDT and YNNKEL (reference sequence). The CDR3 runs 14 residues. The V gene end was trimmed by 3 bases and the J gene end by 6 bases; junction bases not matched to a gene: 4. This CDR3 reads CASSHGTVHEKLFF. The CDR3 DNA reads TGTGCCAGCAGCCACGGGACAGTGCATGAAAAACTGTTTTTT.

The chain uses TRBV7-9 and TRBJ2-1, with 7 bases matching TRBD1. The CDR3 is 14 residues long. V was clipped by 5 bases and J by 3 bases; unmatched bases: 4. Per the germline V gene, CDR1 is SEHNR and CDR2 is FQNEAQ (reference sequence). Written as DNA, the CDR3 is TGTGCCAGCAGCCGACGGGACAGCTACAATGAGCAGTTCTTC. Its translation: CASSRRDSYNEQFF.